A single sample gave rise to the 21 T cell receptor beta chains below, sequenced in a study of blood T cells in healthy people across ages. The use of a sample-barcoded 5' primer and a J-beta primer mix characterized a second PCR of roughly 6 to 12 cycles. Each CDR3 protein is one row after TCRdb ran MiXCR on the 5' RACE reads. The sample has 1.8 million or so distinct CDR3 sequences; approximately 39% are singletons. Sequenced sample: blood. The receptors were gathered from a human donor in good health.

The chain carries TRBV6-1 and TRBJ2-6; D is ambiguous. Per the germline V gene, CDR1 is MNHNS and CDR2 is SASEGT. The CDR3 runs to 14 residues. V shed 11 bases and J shed 4 bases, with 15 bases lying between them. Here the CDR3 DNA reads TGTGCCTCCCACCCCGGGTGGGGGGCCAACGTCCTGACTTTC. It codes for CASHPGWGANVLTF.

This clonotype turned up a few times. CDR3 residues: CASRGVRTGEGYTF. The CDR3 DNA sequence: TGCGCCAGCAGGGGGGTCCGGACAGGGGAAGGCTACACCTTC. V and J are TRBV4-1 and TRBJ1-2; 9 bases align to TRBD1. Germline-derived CDR1 and CDR2 are MGHRA and YSYEKL. V was clipped by 6 bases and J by 8 bases; unmatched bases: 10. CDR3 length: 14 amino acids.

This sequence joins TRBV2 and TRBJ2-3; D is possibly TRBD1 (5 bases). V dropped 7 bases and J dropped 3 bases, with 11 bases sitting between them. The germline CDR1 and CDR2 sequences are SNHLY and FYNNEI. The CDR3 loop spans 13 amino acids. The CDR3 is CASTRQTTDTQYF. The CDR3 DNA follows: TGTGCCAGCACCAGACAGACAACAGATACGCAGTATTTT.

V is TRBV3-1 and J is TRBJ1-1; D gene unclear. Germline loops: CDR1 LGHDT, CDR2 YNNKEL (reference sequence). Trimming left V 1 base short and J 0 bases short, with 9 bases between. The CDR3 extends over 15 amino acids. The CDR3 DNA sequence: TGTGCCAGCAGCCAAGGGATTTCGGTGAACACTGAAGCTTTCTTT. Protein sequence: CASSQGISVNTEAFF.

This clonotype was recorded a few times. The V gene is TRBV7-2, the J gene TRBJ2-3; no clear D gene. Germline V gene lookup returns CDR1 SGHTA and CDR2 FQGNSA. The ends were cut back, 3 bases at V and 5 bases at J, with 9 bases in the middle. The CDR3 covers 13 residues. The CDR3 DNA sequence: TGTGCCAGCAGCTTTACCAACCAAGATACGCAGTATTTT. Translation gives CASSFTNQDTQYF.

The chain is built from TRBV28 and TRBJ2-7; a weak D match, TRBD1 (5 bases). The CDR3 totals 13 residues. Trimming stripped 8 bases from V and 5 bases from J, with 16 bases between. Germline V gene lookup returns CDR1 MDHEN and CDR2 SYDVKM. CDR3 sequence (DNA): TGTGCCAGCCAGCTAAAAGGGGCCAACGAGCAGTACTTC. This sequence encodes CASQLKGANEQYF. Combining the CDR3 with reference TRBV28 and TRBJ2-7 gives the whole variable domain DVKVTQSSRYLVKRTGEKVFLECVQDMDHENMFWYRQDPGLGLRLIYFSYDVKMKEKGDIPEGYSVSREKKERFSLILESASTNQTSMYLCASQLKGANEQYFGPGTRLTVT.

The chain is built from TRBV10-3 and TRBJ2-7; 9 bases are shared with TRBD1. This CDR3 comprises 16 residues. The germline CDR1 and CDR2 sequences are ENHRY and SYGVKD. V was clipped by 1 base and J by 0 bases; unmatched bases: 4. CDR3 sequence (DNA): TGTGCCATCAGTGAGTGGGGGACAGGGAGCTCCTACGAGCAGTACTTC. Protein product: CAISEWGTGSSYEQYF.

This clonotype showed up just once. V is TRBV5-1 and J is TRBJ1-6; D remains unclear. Germline V gene lookup returns CDR1 SGHRS and CDR2 YFSETQ. V was pared by 4 bases and J by 5 bases, with 10 bases between. This CDR3 region has 14 residues. The CDR3 DNA reads as TGCGCCAGCAGCCCACGACTGAATAATTCACCCCTCCACTTT. Translating it yields CASSPRLNNSPLHF.

CDR3 protein: CSAGGDWSGYTF. CDR3 coding DNA: TGCAGTGCGGGGGGGGATTGGAGTGGCTACACCTTC. This chain uses TRBV20-1 with TRBJ1-2; D might be TRBD1 (5 bases). CDR1 is DFQATT and CDR2 is SNEGSKA in the germline V gene (reference sequence). V was cut by 6 bases and J by 7 bases, with 15 bases left in between. The CDR3 is 12 amino acids.

This clonotype came up a few times. The genes are TRBV12-3 or TRBV12-4 and TRBJ2-7; D remains unclear. CDR3 length: 14 residues. Trimming left V 2 bases short and J 4 bases short, with 12 bases between. The CDR3 coding sequence is TGTGCCAGCAGTTTAACCCTGTTCGGGTACGAGCAGTACTTC. This encodes CASSLTLFGYEQYF.

The chain employs TRBV20-1 and TRBJ1-2, with unresolved D. V gave up 7 bases and J gave up 13 bases, with 22 bases separating them. The V gene's germline CDR1 is DFQATT and CDR2 SNEGSKA (reference sequence). The CDR3 totals 12 residues. CDR3 sequence reads: CSGPAPVGSCTF. In DNA, the CDR3 is TGCAGTGGCCCCGCCCCAGTAGGGAGCTGCACCTTC.

This clonotype was observed a handful of times. The chain is built from TRBV6-2 or TRBV6-3 and TRBJ2-1; no firm D call. The CDR3 contains 15 residues. From germline, CDR1 is MNHEY and CDR2 SVGEGT. The ends were cut back, 2 bases at V and 6 bases at J, with 14 bases in the middle. The CDR3 region is CASSYRSRAANEQFF. The CDR3 DNA is TGTGCCAGCAGTTACCGGAGCCGGGCCGCCAATGAGCAGTTCTTC.

The sample holds a few counts of this clonotype. The V call is TRBV7-2, the J call TRBJ1-1, with D perhaps matching TRBD1 (6 bases). The CDR3 is made up of 16 amino acids. Per germline, CDR1 SGHTA and CDR2 FQGNSA. The V gene lost 4 bases and the J gene lost 5 bases, with 20 bases spanning the gap. This CDR3 is CASSSRGTRGGTEAFF. The CDR3 coding sequence is TGTGCCAGCAGCTCGAGGGGGACCCGGGGAGGGACTGAAGCTTTCTTT.

The chain has TRBV4-3 and TRBJ2-4; D gene uncertain. The V gene's germline CDR1 is LGHNA and CDR2 YSLEER. V gave up 3 bases and J gave up 8 bases, with 17 bases separating them. The CDR3 runs to 15 residues. The CDR3 reads CASSQRSDLGDIQYF. DNA of the CDR3: TGCGCCAGCAGCCAGAGATCAGACCTAGGAGACATTCAGTACTTC.

This chain links TRBV30 with TRBJ1-5; D gene unclear. The CDR3 is made up of 13 amino acids. Looked up from germline, CDR1 is GTSNPN and CDR2 is SVGIG (reference sequence). V was trimmed by 0 bases and J by 3 bases, leaving 6 bases between them. For the CDR3, the DNA is TGTGCCTGGAGTGTACAGAACAATCAGCCCCAGCATTTT. This codes for CAWSVQNNQPQHF.

The V and J genes are TRBV29-1 and TRBJ2-3; 11 bases agree with TRBD2. CDR1 is SQVTM, CDR2 ANQGSEA, per germline. The CDR3 contains 15 residues. J was trimmed by 6 bases and V by 7 bases; bases with no gene match: 12. In DNA form, the CDR3 reads TGCAGCGCCTCTAGCTCGGGACTAGCGGCTGATACGCAGTATTTT. Protein: CSASSSGLAADTQYF.

This clonotype was detected only a few times. CDR3 nucleotides: TGTGCCAGCAGCGGGACAGGGGTTTCTGTGGGCTACACCTTC. It encodes CASSGTGVSVGYTF. V gene TRBV9 combines with J gene TRBJ1-2, with 9 bases that match TRBD1. J lost 8 bases, V lost 3 bases, and 8 bases had no gene match. The germline V gene encodes CDR1 SGDLS and CDR2 YYNGEE. The CDR3 is made up of 14 amino acids.

This chain uses TRBV5-1 with TRBJ2-3, with TRBD1 matching 7 bases. The V gene end was trimmed by 5 bases and the J gene end by 2 bases; junction bases not matched to a gene: 11. Looked up from germline, CDR1 is SGHRS and CDR2 is YFSETQ. This CDR3 is built from 16 residues. This CDR3 is CASRPPGQRITDTQYF. The CDR3 coding sequence is TGCGCCAGCAGACCTCCGGGACAGCGAATCACAGATACGCAGTATTTT.

Here the CDR3 reads CASSPQDFGDQPQHF. CDR3 sequence (DNA): TGCGCCAGCAGCCCCCAGGATTTTGGGGATCAGCCCCAGCATTTT. The rearrangement uses TRBV4-1 and TRBJ1-5; D remains ambiguous. V was pared by 4 bases and J by 5 bases, with 15 bases between. This CDR3 is built from 15 residues. CDR1 and CDR2 (germline): MGHRA, YSYEKL.

The V gene is TRBV29-1, the J gene TRBJ1-1; D is perhaps TRBD1 (6 bases). Looked up from germline, CDR1 is SQVTM and CDR2 is ANQGSEA. The CDR3 is 13 residues long. Trimming left V 6 bases short and J 0 bases short, with 11 bases between. The CDR3 coding sequence is TGCAGCGTCAGGGACATTATGAACACTGAAGCTTTCTTT. Its translation: CSVRDIMNTEAFF. Variable domain in full (rest from reference TRBV29-1 and TRBJ1-1): SAVISQKPSRDICQRGTSLTIQCQVDSQVTMMFWYRQQPGQSLTLIATANQGSEATYESGFVIDKFPISRPNLTFSTLTVSNMSPEDSSIYLCSVRDIMNTEAFFGQGTRLTVV.

V and J are TRBV5-1 and TRBJ1-2, with 10 nucleotides matching TRBD1. The germline CDR1 and CDR2 sequences are SGHRS and YFSETQ. Germline trimming cut 4 bases from V and 5 bases from J; bases unmatched to any gene: 8. There are 15 residues in the CDR3. DNA of the CDR3: TGCGCCAGCAGCGATAAGACAGGGGGCGCTTATGGCTACACCTTC. It specifies CASSDKTGGAYGYTF.